A selection of T cell receptor beta chains follows, all from one sample in a study of shared clonotypes between healthy human individuals. The assay was immunoSEQ multiplex PCR, and TCRdb's table has in-frame clones only and misses some. This sample has under 600,000 clones; roughly four fifths occur once, and the top ten carry about 12%. Sequenced input: PBMCs. All receptors derive from a woman aged 40 to 50 in good health. Some clones in this sample may be carry-over from other donors' samples. The CDR3 runs from the conserved cysteine through the conserved F or W. A D gene is named only where the DNA matches it firmly. The listing skips clone size in some rows; elsewhere it reads once, few, many or a size class.

cdr3_aa: CASSQSRWEQYF
cdr3_nt: TGTGCCAGCAGCCAATCCCGATGGGAGCAGTACTTC
d_call: .
clone_size: once
v_call: TRBV14
j_call: TRBJ2-7

cdr3_aa: CASSFQETQYF
cdr3_nt: TGTGCCAGCAGTTTCCAAGAGACCCAGTACTTC
d_call: .
clone_size: once
v_call: TRBV27
j_call: TRBJ2-5

cdr3_aa: CASSPGRLAGAYEQYF
cdr3_nt: TGTGCCAGCAGCCCCGGAAGGTTAGCGGGAGCCTACGAGCAGTACTTC
d_call: TRBD2
clone_size: .
v_call: TRBV4-2
j_call: TRBJ2-7

cdr3_aa: CASSSTGGNEKLFF
cdr3_nt: TGTGCCAGCAGCTCAACAGGGGGCAATGAAAAACTGTTTTTT
d_call: TRBD1
clone_size: .
v_call: TRBV7-9
j_call: TRBJ1-4

cdr3_aa: CASSSQEAVQETQYF
cdr3_nt: TGTGCCAGCAGCTCCCAAGAGGCTGTCCAAGAGACCCAGTACTTC
d_call: .
clone_size: .
v_call: TRBV5-4
j_call: TRBJ2-5

cdr3_aa: CASSEAGENTEAFF
cdr3_nt: TGTGCCAGCAGTGAAGCCGGGGAGAACACTGAAGCTTTCTTT
d_call: .
clone_size: .
v_call: TRBV6-1
j_call: TRBJ1-1

cdr3_aa: CSVLTGGYGYTF
cdr3_nt: TGCAGCGTTTTGACAGGGGGCTATGGCTACACCTTC
d_call: TRBD1
clone_size: .
v_call: TRBV29-1
j_call: TRBJ1-2

cdr3_aa: CASSLVTSGGTDTQYF
cdr3_nt: TGTGCCAGCAGCTTAGTGACTAGCGGGGGCACAGATACGCAGTATTTT
d_call: TRBD2
clone_size: .
v_call: TRBV7-9
j_call: TRBJ2-3

cdr3_aa: CASSLGQDPYNEQFF
cdr3_nt: TGCGCCAGCAGCTTGGGCCAGGATCCCTACAATGAGCAGTTCTTC
d_call: .
clone_size: .
v_call: TRBV5-1
j_call: TRBJ2-1

cdr3_aa: CASSDSTRGSYNEQFF
cdr3_nt: TGTGCCAGCAGTGACTCTACCAGGGGGTCCTACAATGAGCAGTTCTTC
d_call: TRBD1
clone_size: .
v_call: TRBV6-4
j_call: TRBJ2-1

cdr3_aa: CASSPVAGASHNEKLFF
cdr3_nt: TGTGCCAGCTCACCGGTGGCAGGGGCCAGCCATAATGAAAAACTGTTTTTT
d_call: .
clone_size: .
v_call: TRBV18
j_call: TRBJ1-4

cdr3_aa: CASSSPGQGLYEQYF
cdr3_nt: TGTGCCAGCAGTTCACCGGGACAGGGCCTATACGAGCAGTACTTC
d_call: TRBD1
clone_size: .
v_call: TRBV28
j_call: TRBJ2-7

cdr3_aa: CASSLGDFYNEQFF
cdr3_nt: TGTGCCAGCAGCTTAGGGGACTTCTACAATGAGCAGTTCTTC
d_call: .
clone_size: .
v_call: TRBV7-9
j_call: TRBJ2-1

cdr3_aa: CASSLPGQLNTEAFF
cdr3_nt: TGTGCCAGCTCACTACCCGGACAGCTCAACACTGAAGCTTTCTTT
d_call: .
clone_size: .
v_call: TRBV18
j_call: TRBJ1-1

cdr3_aa: CASSPGPDGPQPF
cdr3_nt: TGTGCCAGCTCACCAGGACCCGACGGCCCCCAACCTTTC
d_call: .
clone_size: .
v_call: TRBV18
j_call: TRBJ2-7

cdr3_aa: CASSLDRGRREQFF
cdr3_nt: TGTGCCAGCAGCTTGGACAGGGGGCGACGGGAGCAGTTCTTC
d_call: TRBD1
clone_size: .
v_call: TRBV5-4
j_call: TRBJ2-1

cdr3_aa: CASSQALAGATDTQYF
cdr3_nt: TGCGCCAGCAGCCAAGCTCTAGCGGGGGCCACAGATACGCAGTATTTT
d_call: TRBD2
clone_size: .
v_call: TRBV4-1
j_call: TRBJ2-3

cdr3_aa: CASRNAGRGQPQHF
cdr3_nt: TGTGCCAGCAGGAACGCCGGGAGGGGTCAGCCCCAGCATTTT
d_call: .
clone_size: .
v_call: TRBV28
j_call: TRBJ1-5

cdr3_aa: CASSRTGVTNEKLFF
cdr3_nt: TGTGCCAGCAGTAGAACAGGGGTGACTAATGAAAAACTGTTTTTT
d_call: TRBD1
clone_size: .
v_call: TRBV6-1
j_call: TRBJ1-4

cdr3_aa: CAWSVNWAYYHEQYF
cdr3_nt: TGTGCCTGGAGTGTAAATTGGGCTTATTATCACGAGCAGTACTTC
d_call: .
clone_size: .
v_call: TRBV30
j_call: TRBJ2-7

cdr3_aa: CASSSTVGNEQFF
cdr3_nt: TGTGCCAGCAGCTCAACAGTGGGCAATGAGCAGTTCTTC
d_call: .
clone_size: once
v_call: TRBV7-2
j_call: TRBJ2-1

cdr3_aa: CASSGGSSRNEQFF
cdr3_nt: TGTGCCAGCAGCGGCGGGAGTAGTCGGAATGAGCAGTTCTTC
d_call: TRBD2
clone_size: .
v_call: TRBV6-6
j_call: TRBJ2-1

cdr3_aa: CASRASGSYNEQFF
cdr3_nt: TGTGCCAGCAGGGCTAGCGGGAGCTACAATGAGCAGTTCTTC
d_call: TRBD2
clone_size: .
v_call: TRBV6-5
j_call: TRBJ2-1

cdr3_aa: CASSAWEGSYNEQFF
cdr3_nt: TGTGCCAGCAGTGCATGGGAAGGGTCCTACAATGAGCAGTTCTTC
d_call: .
clone_size: .
v_call: TRBV2
j_call: TRBJ2-1

cdr3_aa: CASSNLGINTEAFF
cdr3_nt: TGTGCCAGCAGCAATCTCGGGATAAACACTGAAGCTTTCTTT
d_call: .
clone_size: many
v_call: TRBV2
j_call: TRBJ1-1

cdr3_aa: CASSPTSRAYNEQFF
cdr3_nt: TGTGCCAGCAGCCCGACTAGCAGGGCCTACAATGAGCAGTTCTTC
d_call: TRBD2
clone_size: .
v_call: TRBV9
j_call: TRBJ2-1

cdr3_aa: CARSSGQNLGGELFF
cdr3_nt: TGTGCCCGCAGCTCGGGTCAAAACTTGGGGGGGGAGCTGTTTTTT
d_call: .
clone_size: .
v_call: TRBV9
j_call: TRBJ2-2

cdr3_aa: CASSLLRQNYLNEQFF
cdr3_nt: TGTGCCAGCAGTTTATTAAGGCAGAATTATCTAAATGAGCAGTTCTTC
d_call: .
clone_size: few
v_call: TRBV28
j_call: TRBJ2-1

cdr3_aa: CASSLQGGLEQYF
cdr3_nt: TGTGCCAGCAGTTTACAGGGGGGGCTCGAGCAGTACTTC
d_call: .
clone_size: .
v_call: TRBV27
j_call: TRBJ2-7

cdr3_aa: CASSPALASRTDTQYF
cdr3_nt: TGTGCCAGCAGCCCCGCACTAGCGTCCCGCACAGATACGCAGTATTTT
d_call: TRBD2
clone_size: few
v_call: TRBV5-4
j_call: TRBJ2-3

cdr3_aa: CASSLGANQPQHF
cdr3_nt: TGTGCCAGCAGCTTGGGGGCAAATCAGCCCCAGCATTTT
d_call: .
clone_size: .
v_call: TRBV7-8
j_call: TRBJ1-5

cdr3_aa: CASRTGLGHNEQFF
cdr3_nt: TGTGCCAGCAGGACGGGACTAGGTCACAATGAGCAGTTCTTC
d_call: TRBD2
clone_size: .
v_call: TRBV7-2
j_call: TRBJ2-1

cdr3_aa: CASGQASNTEAFF
cdr3_nt: TGTGCCAGCGGCCAAGCGTCGAACACTGAAGCTTTCTTT
d_call: .
clone_size: few
v_call: TRBV2
j_call: TRBJ1-1

cdr3_aa: CASSLKGSYYNEQFF
cdr3_nt: TGTGCCAGCAGCTTAAAGGGATCTTACTACAATGAGCAGTTCTTC
d_call: .
clone_size: .
v_call: TRBV7-3
j_call: TRBJ2-1

cdr3_aa: CASSSYRGYEQYF
cdr3_nt: TGTGCCAGCAGCTCCTACAGGGGTTACGAGCAGTACTTC
d_call: TRBD1
clone_size: .
v_call: TRBV7-3
j_call: TRBJ2-7

cdr3_aa: CASSRGVAEGDTGELFF
cdr3_nt: TGTGCCAGCAGCCGGGGGGTAGCGGAGGGAGACACCGGGGAGCTGTTTTTT
d_call: TRBD2
clone_size: .
v_call: TRBV7-6
j_call: TRBJ2-2

cdr3_aa: CSPQGYNEQFF
cdr3_nt: TGCAGTCCACAGGGATACAATGAGCAGTTCTTC
d_call: .
clone_size: .
v_call: TRBV20-1
j_call: TRBJ2-1

cdr3_aa: CASSLDSGNEQFF
cdr3_nt: TGTGCCAGCAGCTTAGACAGTGGGAATGAGCAGTTCTTC
d_call: .
clone_size: .
v_call: TRBV7-9
j_call: TRBJ2-1

cdr3_aa: CASSYSAFGVEQYF
cdr3_nt: TGTGCCAGCAGTTACTCGGCCTTTGGGGTCGAGCAGTACTTC
d_call: .
clone_size: .
v_call: TRBV6-5
j_call: TRBJ2-7

cdr3_aa: CASSSPIGDTGELFF
cdr3_nt: TGTGCCAGCAGTTCTCCCATTGGGGACACCGGGGAGCTGTTTTTT
d_call: .
clone_size: .
v_call: TRBV7-9
j_call: TRBJ2-2

cdr3_aa: CAWKGLADYEQYF
cdr3_nt: TGTGCCTGGAAAGGCCTAGCGGATTACGAGCAGTACTTC
d_call: TRBD2
clone_size: once
v_call: TRBV30
j_call: TRBJ2-7

cdr3_aa: CSVSRDSSTYEQYF
cdr3_nt: TGCAGCGTTTCTCGGGACAGCAGCACCTACGAGCAGTACTTC
d_call: TRBD1
clone_size: .
v_call: TRBV29-1
j_call: TRBJ2-7

cdr3_aa: CASSLAGSLSQETQYF
cdr3_nt: TGCGCCAGCAGCTTGGCAGGGTCCCTATCGCAGGAGACCCAGTACTTC
d_call: .
clone_size: .
v_call: TRBV5-1
j_call: TRBJ2-5

cdr3_aa: CASSAPSPRAEQFF
cdr3_nt: TGTGCCAGCAGCGCCCCCTCCCCTAGGGCTGAGCAGTTCTTC
d_call: .
clone_size: .
v_call: TRBV9
j_call: TRBJ2-1

cdr3_aa: CASSEMRGYEQYF
cdr3_nt: TGTGCCAGCAGTGAGATGCGGGGCTACGAGCAGTACTTC
d_call: .
clone_size: .
v_call: TRBV6-1
j_call: TRBJ2-7

cdr3_aa: CASRGTALDYEQYF
cdr3_nt: TGCGCCAGCAGAGGGACTGCCCTTGACTACGAGCAGTACTTC
d_call: .
clone_size: .
v_call: TRBV5-1
j_call: TRBJ2-7

cdr3_aa: CASSQSAGALYEQYF
cdr3_nt: TGTGCCAGCAGCCAATCGGCAGGGGCCTTGTACGAGCAGTACTTC
d_call: .
clone_size: .
v_call: TRBV14
j_call: TRBJ2-7

cdr3_aa: CASSTSWGELAKNIQYF
cdr3_nt: TGTGCCAGCAGTACCTCGTGGGGAGAATTAGCCAAAAACATTCAGTACTTC
d_call: .
clone_size: few
v_call: TRBV28
j_call: TRBJ2-4

cdr3_aa: CASRWSGNEKLFF
cdr3_nt: TGTGCCAGCCGGTGGTCGGGGAATGAAAAACTGTTTTTT
d_call: .
clone_size: .
v_call: TRBV6-1
j_call: TRBJ1-4

cdr3_aa: CASSRRAGRTDTQYF
cdr3_nt: TGTGCCAGCAGCCGACGAGCGGGCCGCACAGATACGCAGTATTTT
d_call: .
clone_size: .
v_call: TRBV28
j_call: TRBJ2-3

cdr3_aa: CASSLRRDRGRGYTF
cdr3_nt: TGTGCCAGCAGCCTACGCCGGGACAGGGGCAGGGGCTACACCTTC
d_call: TRBD1
clone_size: .
v_call: TRBV7-8
j_call: TRBJ1-2

cdr3_aa: CASSYYLGGADTGELFF
cdr3_nt: TGTGCCAGCAGTTATTACCTGGGGGGGGCGGACACCGGGGAGCTGTTTTTT
d_call: .
clone_size: .
v_call: TRBV27
j_call: TRBJ2-2

cdr3_aa: CAISFRDEQFF
cdr3_nt: TGTGCCATCAGTTTCCGGGATGAGCAGTTCTTC
d_call: .
clone_size: .
v_call: TRBV10-3
j_call: TRBJ2-1

cdr3_aa: CASSHNRVAGELFF
cdr3_nt: TGCGCCAGCAGCCACAACAGGGTCGCCGGGGAGCTGTTTTTT
d_call: .
clone_size: .
v_call: TRBV4-1
j_call: TRBJ2-2

cdr3_aa: CASDSGSYNEQFF
cdr3_nt: TGTGCCAGCGATAGCGGGAGCTACAATGAGCAGTTCTTC
d_call: TRBD2
clone_size: many
v_call: TRBV28
j_call: TRBJ2-1

cdr3_aa: CAWSLRTGGNQPQHF
cdr3_nt: TGTGCCTGGAGCCTTCGGACAGGAGGCAATCAGCCCCAGCATTTT
d_call: TRBD1
clone_size: few
v_call: TRBV30
j_call: TRBJ1-5

cdr3_aa: CAISESGIGANVLTF
cdr3_nt: TGTGCCATCAGTGAGAGTGGGATCGGGGCCAACGTCCTGACTTTC
d_call: .
clone_size: few
v_call: TRBV10-3
j_call: TRBJ2-6

cdr3_aa: CASSRLAGALSGANVLTF
cdr3_nt: TGTGCCAGCAGTAGACTAGCGGGAGCGTTATCTGGGGCCAACGTCCTGACTTTC
d_call: TRBD2
clone_size: .
v_call: TRBV27
j_call: TRBJ2-6

cdr3_aa: CAIRDNSGAGNTIYF
cdr3_nt: TGTGCCATCAGGGACAACTCGGGCGCTGGAAACACCATATATTTT
d_call: .
clone_size: .
v_call: TRBV10-3
j_call: TRBJ1-3

cdr3_aa: CASSPAGLVNEQFF
cdr3_nt: TGTGCCAGCAGTCCGGCAGGGTTGGTCAATGAGCAGTTCTTC
d_call: .
clone_size: .
v_call: TRBV28
j_call: TRBJ2-1